This TCR beta chain was observed in a study of cytomegalovirus exposure and HLA in healthy donors. Overall study: About 79% of a few hundred genotyped donors fell in the Caucasian-associated ancestry cluster. Study-wide results and limits: Fewer N-insertions (relative to the approximately 670-donor mean) were reportedly seen in an Asian-associated ancestry cluster in a later analysis. Differences between HLA loci emerged in a later analysis of TCR association rates, with DRB1 most and HLA-C fewest. Most of the CMV-associated TCR beta chains (in a later analysis) appeared to be HLA-restricted.

V lost 4 bases to trimming and J lost 5 bases; unmatched junction nucleotides: 8. The CDR3 has 14 residues. Germline assignment: CDR1 SGHKS and CDR2 YYEKEE (reference sequence). About this clone: Its antigen is not known.

The PCR had 60 Vbeta and 13 Jbeta primers. The data were produced by immunoSEQ multiplex PCR, yet TCRdb's version contains in-frame clones alone and is incomplete. The table has fewer than 200,000 clones, around 77% seen once. The V call is TRBV5-5, the J call TRBJ2-7; 8 bases match TRBD1. Sequencing was carried out using PBMCs. This receptor was obtained from a man aged 55-75 years in good health and CMV-seronegative. The CDR3 DNA reads TGTGCCAGCAGCCCGTGGGACAGGTCCCACGAGCAGTACTTC. Amino acid sequence: CASSPWDRSHEQYF.